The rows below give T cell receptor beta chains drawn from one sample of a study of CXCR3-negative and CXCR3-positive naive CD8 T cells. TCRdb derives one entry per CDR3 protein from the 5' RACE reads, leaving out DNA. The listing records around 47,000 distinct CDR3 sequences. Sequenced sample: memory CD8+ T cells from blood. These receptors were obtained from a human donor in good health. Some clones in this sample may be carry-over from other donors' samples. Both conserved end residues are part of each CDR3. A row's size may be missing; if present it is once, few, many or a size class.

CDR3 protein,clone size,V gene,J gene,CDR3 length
CAWSVSDFEAFF,.,TRBV30,TRBJ1-1,12
CATVPQTRVLSDTQYF,.,TRBV10-3,TRBJ2-3,16
CASSPGAGFYGYTF,.,TRBV5-5,TRBJ1-2,14
CSVEENLGNEQFF,.,TRBV29-1,TRBJ2-1,13
CATNAGADTQYF,.,TRBV28,TRBJ2-3,12
CASSLVTMGVQTGELFF,.,TRBV7-2,TRBJ2-2,17
CASSPGTGVSLLHF,.,TRBV6-2/TRBV6-3,TRBJ1-6,14
CSARRRGAETQYF,.,TRBV20-1,TRBJ2-5,13
CASSGSWYGRETQYF,.,TRBV5-5,TRBJ2-5,15
CASSPQTGPNQPQHF,.,TRBV12-3/TRBV12-4,TRBJ1-5,15
CASSAYSGQGLSYEQYF,.,TRBV9,TRBJ2-7,17
CASTTRTVGGTEAFF,.,TRBV6-5,TRBJ1-1,15
CASNLLAGAYNEQFF,.,TRBV4-2,TRBJ2-1,15
CASSPPLAGMGEQFF,.,TRBV5-1,TRBJ2-1,15
CASSPYGADSNQPQHF,.,TRBV12-3/TRBV12-4,TRBJ1-5,16
CSVESGGLNTGELFF,.,TRBV29-1,TRBJ2-2,15
CASSYPRQGTNEQYF,.,TRBV6-5,TRBJ2-7,15
CASSPGTGVSPLHF,.,TRBV6-2/TRBV6-3,TRBJ1-6,14
CASSPSARLYEQYF,.,TRBV7-9,TRBJ2-7,14
CASSLIRAGAKNIQYF,.,TRBV28,TRBJ2-4,16
CASSPQETQYF,.,TRBV28,TRBJ2-5,11
CASETRDSDYEQYF,.,TRBV6-6,TRBJ2-7,14
CASSNKENEKLFF,.,TRBV6-6,TRBJ1-4,13
CASSYSTGMSYEQYF,.,TRBV6-5,TRBJ2-7,15
CASSPKNSTTYEQYF,.,TRBV18,TRBJ2-7,15
CASRSTGTDYGYTF,.,TRBV28,TRBJ1-2,14
CSVEEGGTGNQPQHF,medium-sized,TRBV29-1,TRBJ1-5,15
CASSSWDSGANVLTF,.,TRBV7-3,TRBJ2-6,15
CASSWGPSYEQYF,.,TRBV14,TRBJ2-7,13
CASSYPGGGEAFF,.,TRBV6-5,TRBJ1-1,13
CASSPDRGRTQYF,.,TRBV28,TRBJ2-5,13
CSVELRDSGNGQYF,.,TRBV29-1,TRBJ2-7,14
CASTRVLGANVLTF,.,TRBV2,TRBJ2-6,14
CASSLANTVAFF,.,TRBV5-6,TRBJ1-1,12
CASSYSTGAGELFF,medium-sized,TRBV6-2/TRBV6-3,TRBJ2-2,14
CASSVDGGDNQPQHF,.,TRBV9,TRBJ1-5,15
CASSWGVTVNTEAFF,.,TRBV5-5,TRBJ1-1,15
CATKGGTAYEQYF,.,TRBV12-3/TRBV12-4,TRBJ2-7,13
CASTNYRTLNGANVLTF,.,TRBV6-2/TRBV6-3,TRBJ2-6,17
CATLAGALNTGELFF,.,TRBV12-3/TRBV12-4,TRBJ2-2,15
CASSLTLGTGGNLVEQYF,.,TRBV13,TRBJ2-7,18
CASSQAPVTGELFF,.,TRBV4-2,TRBJ2-2,14
CASSFPGRENEQFF,.,TRBV7-6,TRBJ2-1,14
CASSARASSYNEQFF,.,TRBV28,TRBJ2-1,15
CSARDEVRGGRPPYNEQFF,.,TRBV20-1,TRBJ2-1,19
CASSFEGAGELFF,.,TRBV5-1,TRBJ2-2,13
CSVGASVGTLGSSYEQYF,.,TRBV29-1,TRBJ2-7,18
CASSHPGLAYEQYF,.,TRBV4-1,TRBJ2-7,14
CASSLDSGVREQYF,.,TRBV7-8,TRBJ2-7,14
CASSFGPDTQYF,.,TRBV5-1,TRBJ2-3,12
CASSLYGQASADTQYF,.,TRBV7-6,TRBJ2-3,16
CASSLRNNSPLHF,.,TRBV7-3,TRBJ1-6,13